The clone carrying this T cell receptor (beta chain) came up once. Its antigen is as yet unknown. Generated by immunoSEQ multiplex PCR, the TCRdb table keeps only in-frame clones and is missing some. Of 30,000 to 40,000 clones in the sample, 86% were seen once. The data stem from a study of T cells in localized non-small cell lung cancer. General study findings and limits: Highest T cell clonality was seen in uninvolved adjacent lung, surpassing that measured in tumor.

CDR3 length equals 15 residues. V was pared by 1 base and J by 4 bases, with 14 bases between. Germline loops: CDR1 SGHNT, CDR2 YYREEE (reference sequence). This clonotype was sampled from a male donor at least 60 years old with stage II lung adenocarcinoma. The material was peripheral blood mononuclear cells, obtained before any cancer treatment. V and J are TRBV5-4 and TRBJ1-2; no definite D call. The CDR3 sequence is CASSLSLEGPYGYTF. Written as DNA, the CDR3 is TGTGCCAGCAGCTTGTCTCTCGAAGGCCCCTATGGCTACACCTTC.